These T cell receptor beta chains were read from a single sample in a study of T-cell reconstitution after alpha-beta-depleted transplantation in children. TCRdb ran MiXCR on the PCR reads and lists one entry per CDR3 protein. The table records approximately 20,000 distinct CDR3 sequences, 10% to 15% of them present only once. The sample consisted of PBMCs, mostly from graft donor cells, taken 60 days after TCRalphabeta/CD19-depleted stem cell transplant. These receptors came from a female patient between 2 and 15 years old who had a stem cell transplant for congenital amegakaryocytic thrombocytopenia, so the T cells may come from the graft donor. The CDR3 runs from the conserved cysteine through the conserved F or W. D genes are given only for firm matches. The size entry is marked missing in some rows and otherwise reads once, few, many or a size class.

>TRBV18|few|NA|TRBJ2-1
CASSQLPVTSRSSYNEQFF
TGTGCCAGCTCACAACTCCCGGTGACGTCCCGTAGCTCCTACAATGAGCAGTTCTTC
>TRBV5-1|many|NA|TRBJ2-1
CASSFGGEQFF
TGCGCCAGCAGCTTTGGTGGGGAGCAGTTCTTC
>TRBV12-3/TRBV12-4|many|NA|TRBJ2-5
CASTPRLGATETQYF
TGTGCCAGCACCCCTCGGTTAGGGGCGACGGAGACCCAGTACTTC
>TRBV7-9|many|NA|TRBJ2-1
CASSLEPASSYNEQFF
TGTGCCAGCAGCTTAGAACCGGCTAGCTCCTACAATGAGCAGTTCTTC
>TRBV15|many|TRBD2|TRBJ2-7
CATSPRREDYEQYF
TGTGCCACCAGCCCAAGGCGGGAGGACTACGAGCAGTACTTC
>TRBV5-1|many|NA|TRBJ2-3
CASSLSSATDTQYF
TGCGCCAGCAGCTTGAGTTCTGCCACAGATACGCAGTATTTT
>TRBV3-1|few|NA|TRBJ2-6
CATCQDWRGALTANVLTF
TGTGCCACCTGCCAAGATTGGCGAGGGGCGCTTACGGCCAACGTCCTGACTTTC
>TRBV23-1|NA|NA|TRBJ2-1
CASSQSTTAYNEQFF
TGCGCCAGCAGTCAATCGACGACAGCCTACAATGAGCAGTTCTTC
>TRBV7-6|many|TRBD2|TRBJ2-4
CASSPGLAGFKNIQYF
TGTGCCAGCAGCCCGGGACTAGCGGGGTTCAAAAACATTCAGTACTTC
>TRBV7-9|many|NA|TRBJ2-3
CASSLAAQDTQYF
TGTGCCAGCAGCTTAGCGGCCCAAGATACGCAGTATTTT
>TRBV3-1|many|NA|TRBJ1-1
CASSPTENTEAFF
TGTGCCAGCAGCCCGACAGAGAACACTGAAGCTTTCTTT
>TRBV18|few|NA|TRBJ2-3
CASSPRSGSTDTQYF
TGTGCCAGCTCACCTCGGAGCGGTAGCACAGATACGCAGTATTTT
>TRBV7-8|many|NA|TRBJ1-6
CASSLYLGFYNSPLHF
TGTGCCAGCAGCTTGTATCTGGGATTTTATAATTCACCCCTCCACTTT
>TRBV20-1|many|NA|TRBJ2-6
CSARDNSGANVLTF
TGCAGTGCTAGGGACAACTCTGGGGCCAACGTCCTGACTTTC
>TRBV5-1|many|TRBD2|TRBJ2-7
CASSLDPSGSSYEQYF
TGCGCCAGCAGCTTGGATCCTAGCGGGAGTTCCTACGAGCAGTACTTC
>TRBV28|many|NA|TRBJ2-1
CASSQTGLGSRYNEQFF
TGTGCCAGCAGTCAAACAGGGCTGGGCTCACGATACAATGAGCAGTTCTTC
>TRBV12-3/TRBV12-4|many|NA|TRBJ2-1
CASSLKWRGGYNEQFF
TGTGCCAGCAGTTTGAAGTGGCGGGGAGGCTACAATGAGCAGTTCTTC
>TRBV14|many|TRBD2|TRBJ2-1
CASSRTSGRFAYNEQFF
TGTGCCAGCAGCCGGACTAGCGGGAGGTTTGCCTACAATGAGCAGTTCTTC
>TRBV7-9|many|NA|TRBJ2-1
CASSWQGGVFLNEQFF
TGTGCCAGCAGCTGGCAGGGGGGCGTCTTCCTCAATGAGCAGTTCTTC
>TRBV10-3|many|TRBD2|TRBJ2-2
CAISGLAGGPTGELFF
TGTGCCATCAGTGGACTAGCGGGGGGACCCACCGGGGAGCTGTTTTTT
>TRBV7-8|NA|TRBD1|TRBJ1-2
CASTTHRGDPYGYTF
TGTGCCAGCACAACCCACAGGGGGGATCCCTATGGCTACACCTTC
>TRBV18|NA|NA|TRBJ2-3
CASSRYLTSTQYF
TGTGCCAGCTCCAGATACCTGACTTCTACGCAGTATTTT
>TRBV28|many|NA|TRBJ2-7
CASGQGEQYF
TGTGCCAGCGGGCAGGGCGAGCAGTACTTC
>TRBV11-2|NA|NA|TRBJ2-1
CASSSEGGYPYNEQFF
TGTGCCAGCAGCTCGGAGGGGGGATACCCCTACAATGAGCAGTTCTTC
>TRBV11-3|NA|TRBD2|TRBJ2-1
CASSPEMGEGLYEQFF
TGTGCCAGCAGCCCAGAGATGGGGGAGGGATTATATGAGCAGTTCTTC
>TRBV27|many|TRBD2|TRBJ2-2
CASSPGGRTGELFF
TGTGCCAGCAGTCCAGGCGGGAGAACCGGGGAGCTGTTTTTT
>TRBV9|many|NA|TRBJ1-1
CASSVGWGANTEAFF
TGTGCCAGCAGCGTAGGTTGGGGGGCGAACACTGAAGCTTTCTTT
>TRBV5-1|many|TRBD1|TRBJ2-2
CASSFLRGRTGELFF
TGCGCCAGCAGCTTTCTTAGGGGGCGGACCGGGGAGCTGTTTTTT
>TRBV5-1|many|NA|TRBJ2-3
CASRLVSDTQYF
TGCGCCAGCAGACTAGTCTCAGATACGCAGTATTTT
>TRBV4-1|many|NA|TRBJ2-1
CASSPGGDPNEQFF
TGCGCCAGCAGCCCCGGCGGGGACCCCAATGAGCAGTTCTTC
>TRBV20-1|many|TRBD1|TRBJ2-7
CSSSTGQGIYEQYF
TGCAGTTCTAGCACGGGACAGGGAATCTACGAGCAGTACTTC
>TRBV28|many|NA|TRBJ2-7
CASSFTMAGLSYEQYF
TGTGCCAGCAGTTTTACTATGGCAGGGCTCTCCTACGAGCAGTACTTC
>TRBV4-2|many|TRBD2|TRBJ2-1
CASSRILAEQFF
TGTGCCAGCAGCCGAATACTAGCGGAGCAGTTCTTC
>TRBV10-3|NA|NA|TRBJ2-1
CAISEFEYNEQFF
TGTGCCATCAGTGAGTTCGAGTACAATGAGCAGTTCTTC
>TRBV19|many|NA|TRBJ2-2
CATWTSGELFF
TGTGCCACCTGGACTTCTGGGGAGCTGTTTTTT